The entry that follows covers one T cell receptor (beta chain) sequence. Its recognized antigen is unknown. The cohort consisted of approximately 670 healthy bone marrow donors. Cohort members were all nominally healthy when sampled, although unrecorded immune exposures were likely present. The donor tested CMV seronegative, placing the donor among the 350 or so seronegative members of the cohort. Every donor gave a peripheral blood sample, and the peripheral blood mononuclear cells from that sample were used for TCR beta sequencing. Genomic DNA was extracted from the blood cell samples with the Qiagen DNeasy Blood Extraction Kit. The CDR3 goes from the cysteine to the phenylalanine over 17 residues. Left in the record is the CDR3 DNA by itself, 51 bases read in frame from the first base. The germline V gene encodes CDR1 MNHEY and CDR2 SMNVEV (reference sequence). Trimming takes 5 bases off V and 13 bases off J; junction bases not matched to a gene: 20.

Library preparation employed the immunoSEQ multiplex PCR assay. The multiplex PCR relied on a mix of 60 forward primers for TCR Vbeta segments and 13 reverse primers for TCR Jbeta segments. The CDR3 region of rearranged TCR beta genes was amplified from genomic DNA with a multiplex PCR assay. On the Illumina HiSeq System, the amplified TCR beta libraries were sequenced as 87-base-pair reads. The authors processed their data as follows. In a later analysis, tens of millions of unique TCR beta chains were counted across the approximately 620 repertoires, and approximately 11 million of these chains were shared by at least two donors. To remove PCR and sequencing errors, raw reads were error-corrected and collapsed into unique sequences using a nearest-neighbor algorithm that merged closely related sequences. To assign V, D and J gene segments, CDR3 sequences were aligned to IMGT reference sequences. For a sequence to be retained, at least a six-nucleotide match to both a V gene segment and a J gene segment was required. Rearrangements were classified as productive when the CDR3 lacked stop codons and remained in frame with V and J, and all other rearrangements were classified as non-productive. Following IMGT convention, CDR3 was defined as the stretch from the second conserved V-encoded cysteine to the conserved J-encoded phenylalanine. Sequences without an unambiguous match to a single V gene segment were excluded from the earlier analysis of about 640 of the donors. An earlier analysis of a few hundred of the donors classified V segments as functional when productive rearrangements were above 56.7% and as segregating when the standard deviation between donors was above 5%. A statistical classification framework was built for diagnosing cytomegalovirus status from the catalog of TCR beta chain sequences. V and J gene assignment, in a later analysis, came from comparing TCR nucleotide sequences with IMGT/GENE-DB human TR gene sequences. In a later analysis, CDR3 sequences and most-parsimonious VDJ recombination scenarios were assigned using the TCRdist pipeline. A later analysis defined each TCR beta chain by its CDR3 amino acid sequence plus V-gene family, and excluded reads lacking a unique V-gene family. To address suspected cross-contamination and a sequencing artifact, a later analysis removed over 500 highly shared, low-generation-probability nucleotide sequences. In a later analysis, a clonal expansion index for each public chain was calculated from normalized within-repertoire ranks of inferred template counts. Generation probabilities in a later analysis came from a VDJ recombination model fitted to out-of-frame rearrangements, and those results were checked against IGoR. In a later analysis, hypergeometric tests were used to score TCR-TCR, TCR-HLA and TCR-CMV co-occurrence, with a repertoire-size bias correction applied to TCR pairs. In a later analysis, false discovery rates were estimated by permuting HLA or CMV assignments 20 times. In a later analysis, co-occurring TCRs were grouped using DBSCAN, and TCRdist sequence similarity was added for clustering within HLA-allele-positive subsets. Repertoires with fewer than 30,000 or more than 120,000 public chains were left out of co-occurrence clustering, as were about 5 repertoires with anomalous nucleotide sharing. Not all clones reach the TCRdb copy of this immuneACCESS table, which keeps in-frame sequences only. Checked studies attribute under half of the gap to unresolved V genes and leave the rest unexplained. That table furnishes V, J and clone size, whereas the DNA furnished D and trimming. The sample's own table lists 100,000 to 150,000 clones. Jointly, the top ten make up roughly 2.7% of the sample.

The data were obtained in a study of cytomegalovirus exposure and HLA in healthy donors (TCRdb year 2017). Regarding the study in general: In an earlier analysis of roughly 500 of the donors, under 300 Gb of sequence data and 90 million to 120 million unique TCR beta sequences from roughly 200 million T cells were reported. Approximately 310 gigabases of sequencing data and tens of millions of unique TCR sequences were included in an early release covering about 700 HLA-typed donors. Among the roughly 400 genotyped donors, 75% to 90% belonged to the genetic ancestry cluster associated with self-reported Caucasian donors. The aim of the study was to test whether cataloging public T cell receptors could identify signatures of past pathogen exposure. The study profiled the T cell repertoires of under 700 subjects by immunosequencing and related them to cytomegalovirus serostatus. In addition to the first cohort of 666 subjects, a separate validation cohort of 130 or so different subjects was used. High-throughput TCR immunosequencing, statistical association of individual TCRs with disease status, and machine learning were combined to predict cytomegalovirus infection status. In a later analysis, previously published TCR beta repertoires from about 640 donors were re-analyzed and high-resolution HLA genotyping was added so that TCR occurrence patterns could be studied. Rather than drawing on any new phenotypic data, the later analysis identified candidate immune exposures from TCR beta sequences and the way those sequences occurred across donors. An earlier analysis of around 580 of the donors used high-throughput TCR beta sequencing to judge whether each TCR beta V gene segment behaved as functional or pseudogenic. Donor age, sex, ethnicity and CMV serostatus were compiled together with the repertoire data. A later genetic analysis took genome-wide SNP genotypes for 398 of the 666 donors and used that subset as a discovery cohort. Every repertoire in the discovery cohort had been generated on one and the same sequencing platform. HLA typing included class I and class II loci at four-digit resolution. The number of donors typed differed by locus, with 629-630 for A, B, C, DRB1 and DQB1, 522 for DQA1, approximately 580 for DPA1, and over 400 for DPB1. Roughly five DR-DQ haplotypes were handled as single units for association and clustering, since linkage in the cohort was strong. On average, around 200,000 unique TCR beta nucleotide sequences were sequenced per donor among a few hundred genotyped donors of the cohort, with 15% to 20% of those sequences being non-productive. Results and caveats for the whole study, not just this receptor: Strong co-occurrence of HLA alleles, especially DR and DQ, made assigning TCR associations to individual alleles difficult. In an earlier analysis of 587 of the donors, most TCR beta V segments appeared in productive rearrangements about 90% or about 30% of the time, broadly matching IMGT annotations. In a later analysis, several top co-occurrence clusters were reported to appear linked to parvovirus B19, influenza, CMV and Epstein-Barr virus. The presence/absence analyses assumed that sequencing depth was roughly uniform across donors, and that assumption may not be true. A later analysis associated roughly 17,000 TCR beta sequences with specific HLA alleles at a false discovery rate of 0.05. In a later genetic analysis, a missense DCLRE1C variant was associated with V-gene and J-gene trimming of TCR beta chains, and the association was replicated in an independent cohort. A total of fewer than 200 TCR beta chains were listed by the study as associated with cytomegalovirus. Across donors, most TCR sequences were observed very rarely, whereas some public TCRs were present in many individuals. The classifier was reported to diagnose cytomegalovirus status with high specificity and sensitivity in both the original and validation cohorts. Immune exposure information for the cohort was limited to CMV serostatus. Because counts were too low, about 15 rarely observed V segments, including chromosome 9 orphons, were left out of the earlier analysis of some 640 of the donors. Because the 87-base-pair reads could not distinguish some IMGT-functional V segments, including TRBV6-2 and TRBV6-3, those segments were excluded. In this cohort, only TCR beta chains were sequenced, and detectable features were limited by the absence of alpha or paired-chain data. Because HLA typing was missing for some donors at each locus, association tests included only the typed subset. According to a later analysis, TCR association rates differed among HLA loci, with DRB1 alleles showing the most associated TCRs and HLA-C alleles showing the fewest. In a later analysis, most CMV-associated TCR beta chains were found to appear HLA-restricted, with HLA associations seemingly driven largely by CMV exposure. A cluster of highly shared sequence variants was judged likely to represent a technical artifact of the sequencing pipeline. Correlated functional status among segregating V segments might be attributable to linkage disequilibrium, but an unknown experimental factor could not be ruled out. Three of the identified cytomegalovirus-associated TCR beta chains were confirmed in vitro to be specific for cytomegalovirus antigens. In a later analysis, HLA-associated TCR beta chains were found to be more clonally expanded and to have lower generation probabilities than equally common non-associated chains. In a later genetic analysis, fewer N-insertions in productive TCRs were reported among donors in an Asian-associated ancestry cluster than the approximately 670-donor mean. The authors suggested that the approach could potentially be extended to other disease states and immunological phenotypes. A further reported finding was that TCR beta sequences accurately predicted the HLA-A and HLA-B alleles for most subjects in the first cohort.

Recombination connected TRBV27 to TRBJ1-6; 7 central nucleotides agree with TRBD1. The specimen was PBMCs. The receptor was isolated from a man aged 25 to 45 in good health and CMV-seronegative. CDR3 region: CASSPTGSVESGRPLHF. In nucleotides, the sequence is TGTGCCAGCAGTCCGACAGGGTCGGTCGAGTCCGGTAGGCCCCTCCACTTT.